The next 27 T cell receptor beta chains were all read from a single sample in a study of blood T cell repertoires in COVID-19. Produced via immunoSEQ multiplex PCR; TCRdb's table is partial and in-frame only. The sample has fewer than 85,000 clones; over 70% are singletons. The material sequenced was peripheral blood. Receptor source: a man in his 60s with acute or convalescent COVID-19.

The chain links TRBV6-2 or TRBV6-3 to TRBJ2-7, with D maybe TRBD1 (6 bases). The V and J ends lost 5 bases and 3 bases respectively, with 17 bases between them. Germline V lookup: CDR1 MNHEY, CDR2 SVGEGT. This CDR3 is 15 amino acids long. The CDR3: CASSDPWGQGYEQYV. The CDR3 nucleotides are TGTGCCAGCAGTGATCCTTGGGGGCAGGGCTACGAGCAGTACGTC.

The CDR3 sequence is CASSNLEGYNNSPLHF. In nucleotides, the CDR3 is TGTGCCAGCAGCAACCTCGAGGGCTACAATAATTCACCCCTCCACTTT. V and J are TRBV28 and TRBJ1-6; D gene uncertain. Germline CDR1 is MDHEN and CDR2 is SYDVKM. The V end lost 6 bases, the J end lost 5 bases, and 17 bases lay between the germline ends. The CDR3 is made up of 16 amino acids.

V gene TRBV7-8 combines with J gene TRBJ2-3, with D tentatively TRBD1 (5 bases). CDR1 and CDR2 (germline): SGHVS, FQNEAQ. The CDR3 has 13 amino acids. V was clipped by 5 bases and J by 3 bases, with 9 bases between them. In DNA form, the CDR3 reads TGTGCCAGCAGCAACCGACAGACAGATACGCAGTATTTT. This gives the protein CASSNRQTDTQYF.

The chain uses TRBV2 and TRBJ2-5; 11 bases match TRBD2. With V trimmed by 4 bases and J by 5 bases, 3 bases remained unmatched. CDR1 and CDR2 (germline): SNHLY, FYNNEI. The CDR3 is 14 amino acids. CDR3 in amino acids: CASSGSSGGETQYF. The CDR3 DNA reads as TGTGCCAGCAGTGGCTCTAGCGGGGGGGAGACCCAGTACTTC.

Many counts were recorded for this clone. The chain links TRBV7-2 to TRBJ2-1, with 9 positions matching TRBD1. This CDR3 has 16 amino acids. Germline V lookup: CDR1 SGHTA, CDR2 FQGNSA. Trimming at V came to 0 bases and at J to 4 bases, leaving 4 bases not matched to a gene. The CDR3 reads CASSLAAGQGYNEQFF. In DNA form, the CDR3 reads TGTGCCAGCAGCTTAGCGGCGGGACAGGGATACAATGAGCAGTTCTTC.

The chain recombines TRBV6-6 with TRBJ2-3; 11 nucleotides match TRBD2. The junction had 8 bases not matched to a gene; V was cut back by 5 bases and J by 1 base. Germline-derived CDR1 and CDR2 are MNHNY and SVGAGI (reference sequence). This CDR3 has 17 residues. This CDR3 is CASSPYPLAGGTDTQYF. The CDR3 DNA sequence: TGTGCCAGCAGTCCCTACCCACTAGCGGGAGGCACAGATACGCAGTATTTT.

V and J are TRBV27 and TRBJ2-1; D may be TRBD1 (6 bases). The CDR3 loop spans 14 amino acids. Germline V gene data show CDR1 as MNHEY and CDR2 as SMNVEV (reference sequence). Trimming cost V 5 bases and J 5 bases, with 13 bases left between them. The CDR3 loop reads CASSPLTGDNEQFF. Written as DNA, the CDR3 is TGTGCCAGCAGTCCCCTGACAGGCGACAATGAGCAGTTCTTC.

In the case of this clone: Different DNA sequences within this sample yield the same CDR3. The chain joins TRBV3-1 (or the pseudogene TRBV3-2) to TRBJ2-3; 14 positions match TRBD2. V lost 5 bases and J lost 6; bases outside the gene matches: 7. This CDR3 spans 16 amino acids. Germline CDR1 LGHDT, CDR2 YNNKEL (reference sequence). Here the CDR3 DNA reads TGTGCCAGCAGCTTCGGACTAGCGGGAGGTGAGGATACGCAGTATTTT. Its translation: CASSFGLAGGEDTQYF.

The chain has TRBV6-1 and TRBJ1-4, with D unresolved. This CDR3 is 13 amino acids long. With 2 bases removed from V and 13 bases from J, the gap between germline ends came to 14 bases. Germline V gene sequence: CDR1 MNHNS, CDR2 SASEGT. CDR3 sequence (DNA): TGTGCCAGCAGTGAAAACCCGAGAGGAGGACTGTTTTTT. It specifies CASSENPRGGLFF.

This clone was detected only a few times. The chain employs TRBV5-1 and TRBJ2-5; D gene ambiguous. CDR1 and CDR2 from the germline V gene are SGHRS and YFSETQ. The CDR3 length is 14 residues. V lost 0 bases and J 3 bases, leaving 9 bases between the germline ends. The CDR3 sequence: CASSLGLLKETQYF. The CDR3 DNA sequence: TGCGCCAGCAGCTTGGGACTCCTGAAAGAGACCCAGTACTTC.

This chain links TRBV4-2 with TRBJ2-3, with 10 bases identical to TRBD2. CDR3 length: 17 amino acids. CDR1 is LGHNA, CDR2 YNFKEQ, per germline. The V gene end was trimmed by 1 base and the J gene end by 2 bases; junction bases not matched to a gene: 6. The CDR3 spells CASSQVSSGGATDTQYF. CDR3 nucleotide sequence: TGTGCCAGCAGCCAAGTATCAAGCGGGGGGGCCACAGATACGCAGTATTTT.

This chain uses TRBV19 with TRBJ1-3; 10 bases are a match to TRBD1. This CDR3 is 17 amino acids long. Trimming cost V 3 bases and J 0 bases; bases outside gene matches: 5. The V gene's germline CDR1 is LNHDA and CDR2 SQIVND (reference sequence). CDR3 nucleotide sequence: TGTGCCAGTAGTATGGGGACAGGGGCCGTCTCTGGAAACACCATATATTTT. Protein: CASSMGTGAVSGNTIYF.

About this clone itself: The sample holds other DNA sequences that translate to the same CDR3. The chain has TRBV7-9 and TRBJ2-3; 7 bases align to TRBD1. Germline loops: CDR1 SEHNR, CDR2 FQNEAQ (reference sequence). J lost 1 base, V lost 5 bases, and 3 bases had no gene match. The CDR3 spans 14 residues. The CDR3 protein is CASSLTGGTDTQYF. In DNA, the CDR3 is TGTGCCAGCAGCCTCACAGGGGGCACAGATACGCAGTATTTT.

This rearrangement joins TRBV3-1 (or the pseudogene TRBV3-2) to TRBJ2-4, with a weak D call TRBD2 (6 bases). V was trimmed by 3 bases and J by 8 bases, leaving 8 bases between them. The CDR3 loop spans 12 amino acids. Germline lookup yields CDR1 LGHDT and CDR2 YNNKEL (reference sequence). CDR3 in amino acids: CASSQGGHIQYF. CDR3 sequence (DNA): TGTGCCAGCAGCCAGGGAGGTCACATTCAGTACTTC.

The chain carries TRBV28 and TRBJ2-5; D is undetermined. The V gene's germline CDR1 is MDHEN and CDR2 SYDVKM. The CDR3 contains 12 residues. Trimming took off 2 bases at V and 13 bases at J, with 14 bases between the two ends. CDR3 DNA: TGTGCCAGCAGTTTACACGAGGCCAGACGGTACTTC. It yields the protein CASSLHEARRYF.

The rearrangement uses TRBV24-1 and TRBJ1-1, with a possible D match to TRBD1 (5 bases). Germline V gene data show CDR1 as KGHDR and CDR2 as SFDVKD. This CDR3 has 17 amino acids. The CDR3 DNA reads TGTGTCATACCACGGGTTCTCAGGGTCTATGGGAACACTGAAGCTTTCTTT. Translation gives CVIPRVLRVYGNTEAFF.

This chain joins TRBV24-1 and TRBJ2-5; D ambiguous. Per the germline V gene, CDR1 is KGHDR and CDR2 is SFDVKD. Trimming shortened V by 1 base and J by 5 bases, and 7 bases separated the two germline ends. The CDR3 covers 13 residues. This CDR3 is CATSDFERETQYF. DNA of the CDR3: TGTGCCACCAGTGATTTCGAGAGGGAGACCCAGTACTTC.

The chain has TRBV9 and TRBJ1-5, with D maybe TRBD1 (5 bases). The germline V gene encodes CDR1 SGDLS and CDR2 YYNGEE. The CDR3 sequence is 20 residues long. Deletions cut 2 bases from V and 3 bases from J, with 27 bases between. CDR3 residues: CASSVGGFVDSFPFNQPQHF. The DNA for the CDR3 is TGTGCCAGCAGCGTCGGGGGATTCGTAGACAGTTTCCCCTTCAATCAGCCCCAGCATTTT.

This chain joins TRBV11-3 and TRBJ2-3; tentative D call: TRBD2 (7 bases). The V gene lost 3 bases and the J gene lost 6 bases, with 10 bases spanning the gap. This CDR3 is 13 amino acids long. Germline V lookup: CDR1 SGHNT, CDR2 YENEEA. Here the CDR3 reads CASSLAGADTQYF. In DNA, the CDR3 is TGTGCCAGCAGCTTGGCGGGGGCTGATACGCAGTATTTT.

The chain has TRBV3-1 (or the pseudogene TRBV3-2) and TRBJ2-3, with 9 bases identical to TRBD1. This CDR3 spans 14 amino acids. Germline V lookup: CDR1 LGHDT, CDR2 YNNKEL (reference sequence). With V trimmed by 3 bases and J by 7 bases, 5 bases remained unmatched. The DNA of the CDR3 is TGTGCCAGCAGCCAGCCGGGACAGGGAAATACGCAGTATTTT. Amino acid sequence: CASSQPGQGNTQYF.

V is TRBV3-1 (or the pseudogene TRBV3-2) and J is TRBJ2-5; 15 bases map to TRBD2. Germline CDR1 LGHDT, CDR2 YNNKEL (reference sequence). V was pared by 0 bases and J by 4 bases, with 9 bases of the junction left unmatched. The CDR3 loop spans 19 amino acids. CDR3 region: CASSQEPPGLAGGRETQYF. DNA of the CDR3: TGTGCCAGCAGCCAAGAGCCCCCCGGACTAGCGGGGGGGCGAGAGACCCAGTACTTC.

Here the CDR3 reads CASSLVAGGSRTPLHF. CDR3 nucleotide sequence: TGCGCCAGCAGCTTGGTCGCAGGGGGCAGTCGGACACCCCTCCACTTT. V is TRBV5-1 and J is TRBJ1-6, with 8 bases that match TRBD1. Germline-derived CDR1 and CDR2 are SGHRS and YFSETQ. The junction had 10 bases not matched to a gene; V was cut back by 0 bases and J by 11 bases. The length of the CDR3 is 16 residues.

The chain couples TRBV19 to TRBJ1-5, with D uncertain. V lost 6 bases and J 2 bases, leaving 14 bases between the germline ends. Germline lookup yields CDR1 LNHDA and CDR2 SQIVND (reference sequence). The CDR3 is made up of 15 amino acids. The CDR3 loop is CASSLSVERNQPQHF. The CDR3 coding sequence is TGTGCCAGTAGCCTCTCCGTGGAGCGCAATCAGCCCCAGCATTTT. Full variable domain (rest looked up from reference TRBV19 and TRBJ1-5): DGGITQSPKYLFRKEGQNVTLSCEQNLNHDAMYWYRQDPGQGLRLIYYSQIVNDFQKGDIAEGYSVSREKKESFPLTVTSAQKNPTAFYLCASSLSVERNQPQHFGDGTRLSIL.

This chain links TRBV3-1 (or the pseudogene TRBV3-2) with TRBJ2-1; D ambiguous. V lost 3 bases, J lost 7 bases, and 13 bases lay in between. Per germline, CDR1 LGHDT and CDR2 YNNKEL (reference sequence). The length of the CDR3 is 14 residues. The CDR3 bases are TGTGCCAGCAGCCAGTCGCTAGTCAGAAATGAGCAGTTCTTC. Amino acid sequence: CASSQSLVRNEQFF.

The chain links TRBV24-1 to TRBJ2-5; TRBD1 agrees at 7 bases. J gave up 1 base and V 3 bases, and 10 bases lay outside the gene matches. The CDR3 covers 17 residues. Per germline, CDR1 KGHDR and CDR2 SFDVKD. This chain's CDR3 is CATSDIYGQDSQETQYF. The CDR3, as DNA: TGTGCCACCAGTGATATCTACGGACAGGACAGCCAAGAGACCCAGTACTTC.

This chain joins TRBV6-5 and TRBJ2-1, with 8 bases matching TRBD2. V dropped 6 bases and J dropped 5; count of bases not matched to a gene: 6. Per germline, CDR1 MNHEY and CDR2 SVGAGI. The CDR3 has 14 residues. The CDR3 sequence is CASRARGGDNEQFF. CDR3 coding DNA: TGTGCCAGCAGGGCTCGGGGGGGGGACAATGAGCAGTTCTTC.

This clone has a handful of counts. The rearrangement joins TRBV28 to TRBJ2-2, with 13 bases lining up with TRBD2. CDR3 length: 17 residues. With V trimmed by 3 bases and J by 3 bases, 4 bases remained unmatched. Germline loops: CDR1 MDHEN, CDR2 SYDVKM. As DNA, the CDR3 is TGTGCCAGCAGTTTGGGACTAGCGGGGCTCGACACCGGGGAGCTGTTTTTT. Its translation is CASSLGLAGLDTGELFF.